Shown below are 17 T cell receptor beta chains from a single sample sequenced in a study of shared clonotypes between healthy human individuals. The assay was immunoSEQ multiplex PCR, and TCRdb's table has in-frame clones only and misses some. Found here are around 1,900,000 clones, 93% of them singletons; the top ten hold more than 1.5%. Naive CD8 cells lacked CD45RO, underwent positive selection for CCR7 and left out terminally differentiated effector memory CD45RA+ cells. Sequencing was done on a sample of naive CD8+ T cells from PBMCs. These receptors all stem from a man aged 18 to 35 in good health. Some clones in this sample may be carry-over from other donors' samples.

In its sample, this clone was seen once. J is TRBJ2-5 and V is TRBV9, with TRBD1 as a possible D gene (6 bases). Germline CDR1 SGDLS, CDR2 YYNGEE. CDR3 length equals 14 residues. V was shortened by 3 bases and J by 5 bases, with 14 bases between the two germline ends. This chain's CDR3 is CASSDRDNWETQYF. CDR3 DNA: TGTGCCAGCAGCGACCGGGACAATTGGGAGACCCAGTACTTC. The full variable domain, rest sourced from reference TRBV9 and TRBJ2-5, is DSGVTQTPKHLITATGQRVTLRCSPRSGDLSVYWYQQSLDQGLQFLIQYYNGEERAKGNILERFSAQQFPDLHSELNLSSLELGDSALYFCASSDRDNWETQYFGPGTRLLVL.

The chain joins TRBV5-4 to TRBJ2-1, with 9 bases matching TRBD2. The J segment lost 7 bases and the V segment lost 4 bases, leaving 12 bases of the junction unmatched. CDR3 size: 16 residues. Germline lookup yields CDR1 SGHNT and CDR2 YYREEE (reference sequence). The CDR3 region has the DNA TGTGCCAGCAGCCCCTCTTTGCGGGAGGGCCGGAATGAGCAGTTCTTC. It yields the protein CASSPSLREGRNEQFF.

This clone came up a few times. The gene calls are TRBV7-9 and TRBJ1-4; D is perhaps TRBD1 (6 bases). Germline CDR1 SEHNR, CDR2 FQNEAQ (reference sequence). The CDR3 is 14 residues long. V lost 4 bases to trimming and J lost 8 bases, with 14 bases between them. The CDR3 loop is CASSSGGRVEKLFF. Here the CDR3 DNA reads TGTGCCAGCAGCTCCGGGGGGCGTGTGGAAAAACTGTTTTTT.

The sample holds one count of this clone. V and J are TRBV7-9 and TRBJ2-5; possible D gene TRBD2, 6 bases. V was cut by 2 bases and J by 0 bases, with 22 bases left in between. CDR3 length: 19 residues. Germline CDR1 reads SEHNR; CDR2 reads FQNEAQ (reference sequence). The chain's CDR3 is CASSLPRASANNDQETQYF. Written as DNA, the CDR3 is TGTGCCAGCAGCTTACCCAGGGCTAGCGCTAACAACGACCAAGAGACCCAGTACTTC. Variable domain in full (rest from reference TRBV7-9 and TRBJ2-5): DTGVSQNPRHKITKRGQNVTFRCDPISEHNRLYWYRQTLGQGPEFLTYFQNEAQLEKSRLLSDRFSAERPKGSFSTLEIQRTEQGDSAMYLCASSLPRASANNDQETQYFGPGTRLLVL.

This clone has only one observation. The chain is built from TRBV20-1 and TRBJ2-1; D is undetermined. This CDR3 is built from 11 residues. V lost 5 bases to trimming and J lost 4 bases, with 6 bases between them. Germline V lookup: CDR1 DFQATT, CDR2 SNEGSKA (reference sequence). The CDR3 here is CSASTYNEQFF. Here the CDR3 DNA reads TGCAGTGCTTCGACTTACAATGAGCAGTTCTTC.

V is TRBV5-8 and J is TRBJ1-2; tentatively, D is TRBD1 (5 bases). CDR3 size: 16 residues. The germline V and J ends were trimmed by 0 bases and 5 bases, with 17 bases remaining between them. Per the germline V gene, CDR1 is SGHTS and CDR2 is YDEGEE. The CDR3 reads CASSLVARGPFYGYTF. Here the CDR3 DNA reads TGTGCCAGCAGCTTGGTTGCTAGGGGCCCATTTTATGGCTACACCTTC. Based on the CDR3 plus reference TRBV5-8 and TRBJ1-2, the full variable domain is EAGVTQSPTHLIKTRGQQATLRCSPISGHTSVYWYQQALGLGLQFLLWYDEGEERNRGNFPPRFSGRQFPNYSSELNVNALELEDSALYLCASSLVARGPFYGYTFGSGTRLTVV.

The CDR3 nucleotides are TGTGCCAGCAGCCGGAGGGGAAAGAGAGGGGAGGAGGCTTTCTTT. Residues: CASSRRGKRGEEAFF. This chain uses TRBV13 with TRBJ1-1, with a possible D match to TRBD1 (5 bases). Germline lookup yields CDR1 PRHDT and CDR2 FYEKMQ (reference sequence). The CDR3 has 15 residues. The V end was cut by 5 bases, the J end by 11 bases, with 24 bases between.

The chain couples TRBV4-1 to TRBJ2-7; maybe TRBD2 (6 bases). The CDR3 is made up of 19 amino acids. Germline CDR1 MGHRA, CDR2 YSYEKL. V dropped 2 bases and J dropped 0 bases, with 23 bases sitting between them. The CDR3 loop is CASSQIGGGNGPSSYEQYF. CDR3 nucleotide sequence: TGCGCCAGCAGCCAAATTGGGGGAGGAAACGGGCCCAGCTCCTACGAGCAGTACTTC.

On this clone itself: Other DNA sequences from this sample encode an identical CDR3 as well. The rearrangement links TRBV27 to TRBJ1-2, with 11 nucleotides matching TRBD1. The CDR3 is 15 amino acids. The V and J ends lost 5 bases and 3 bases, in that order; junction bases with no gene match: 5. The germline V gene encodes CDR1 MNHEY and CDR2 SMNVEV (reference sequence). The CDR3 DNA follows: TGTGCCAGCAGTCCGGGGACAGGGGGATACTATGGCTACACCTTC. Amino acids: CASSPGTGGYYGYTF.

V and J are TRBV27 and TRBJ2-7; D unresolved. The CDR3 is made up of 15 amino acids. V was shortened by 3 bases and J by 0 bases, with 12 bases between the two germline ends. CDR1 and CDR2 from the germline V gene are MNHEY and SMNVEV (reference sequence). CDR3 residues: CASSFTGRSSYEQYF. The CDR3 DNA reads TGTGCCAGCAGTTTCACGGGCCGGAGCTCCTACGAGCAGTACTTC.

The rearrangement uses TRBV5-4 and TRBJ1-2; D unresolved. Trimming removed 1 base at V and 8 bases at J, with 6 bases between. Germline values: CDR1 SGHNT, CDR2 YYREEE (reference sequence). This CDR3 is built from 11 residues. The CDR3 region has the DNA TGTGCCAGCAGCTTGTTGGACGGCTACACCTTC. Translated: CASSLLDGYTF.

The V and J genes are TRBV25-1 and TRBJ1-2, with D possibly matching TRBD1 (5 bases). This CDR3 contains 15 residues. Per the germline V gene, CDR1 is MGHDK and CDR2 is SYGVNS. The V end was cut by 2 bases, the J end by 6 bases, with 16 bases between. CDR3 sequence reads: CASSEEPTAVDGYTF. The CDR3 nucleotides are TGTGCCAGCAGTGAAGAGCCGACAGCCGTTGATGGCTACACCTTC.

The V call is TRBV18, the J call TRBJ2-5; TRBD2 matches at 11 bases. V lost 2 bases and J lost 4; bases outside the gene matches: 9. CDR3 length equals 17 residues. From germline, CDR1 is KGHSH and CDR2 LQKENI. The CDR3 region is CASSPELSGRARETQYF. The CDR3 nucleotides read TGTGCCAGCTCACCAGAACTTAGCGGGAGGGCCCGAGAGACCCAGTACTTC.

V gene TRBV29-1 combines with J gene TRBJ2-1; D ambiguous. CDR1 and CDR2 (germline): SQVTM, ANQGSEA. CDR3 size: 14 residues. Trimming pared 5 bases from V and 0 bases from J, leaving 11 bases between. The CDR3 region is CSVSGPYSYNEQFF. The CDR3, as DNA: TGCAGCGTTTCGGGCCCTTACTCCTACAATGAGCAGTTCTTC.

On this clone itself: Other DNA sequences in the same sample also yield this CDR3. The V call is TRBV9, the J call TRBJ2-1; 8 bases agree with TRBD1. Germline assignment: CDR1 SGDLS and CDR2 YYNGEE. Unmatched junction bases numbered 4, after V lost 0 bases and J lost 5 bases. This CDR3 has 15 amino acids. For the CDR3, the DNA is TGTGCCAGCAGCGTAGGCCAGGGGGCCCACAATGAGCAGTTCTTC. This encodes CASSVGQGAHNEQFF.

The chain has TRBV28 and TRBJ1-2; a weak D match, TRBD1 (6 bases). CDR1 and CDR2 (germline): MDHEN, SYDVKM. Trimming took off 6 bases at V and 3 bases at J, with 17 bases between the two ends. The CDR3 runs to 15 residues. CDR3 in amino acids: CASRPDGGPYYGYTF. For the CDR3, the DNA is TGTGCCAGCAGGCCCGACGGGGGGCCGTACTATGGCTACACCTTC.

The rearrangement uses TRBV9 and TRBJ1-1; no reliable D call. CDR3 size: 15 residues. Germline V gene sequence: CDR1 SGDLS, CDR2 YYNGEE. V was pared by 1 base and J by 3 bases, with 13 bases between. In DNA, the CDR3 is TGTGCCAGCAGCGTATTAGAAGGATCCTACACTGAAGCTTTCTTT. It specifies CASSVLEGSYTEAFF.